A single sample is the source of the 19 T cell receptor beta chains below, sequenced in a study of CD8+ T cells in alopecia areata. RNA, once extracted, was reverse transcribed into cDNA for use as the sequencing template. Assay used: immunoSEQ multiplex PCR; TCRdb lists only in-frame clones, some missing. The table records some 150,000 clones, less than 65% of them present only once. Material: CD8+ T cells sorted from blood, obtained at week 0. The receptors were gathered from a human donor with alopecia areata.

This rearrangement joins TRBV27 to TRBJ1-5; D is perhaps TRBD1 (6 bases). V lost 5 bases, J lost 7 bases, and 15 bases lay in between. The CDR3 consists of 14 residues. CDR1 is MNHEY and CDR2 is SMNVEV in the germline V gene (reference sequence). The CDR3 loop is CASSIIQGRQPQHF. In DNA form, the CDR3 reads TGTGCCAGCAGTATCATACAGGGTCGGCAGCCCCAGCATTTT.

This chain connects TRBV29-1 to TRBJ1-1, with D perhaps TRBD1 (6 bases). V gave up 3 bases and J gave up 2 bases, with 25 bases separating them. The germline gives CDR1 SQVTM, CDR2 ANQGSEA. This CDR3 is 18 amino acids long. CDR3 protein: CSVDGAWGPGPTNTEAFF. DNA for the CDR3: TGCAGCGTTGATGGCGCCTGGGGGCCCGGGCCAACAAACACTGAAGCTTTCTTT.

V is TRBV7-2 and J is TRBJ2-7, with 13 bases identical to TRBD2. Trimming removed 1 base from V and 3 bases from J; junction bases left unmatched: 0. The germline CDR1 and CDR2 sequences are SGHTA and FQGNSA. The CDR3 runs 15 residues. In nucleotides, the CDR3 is TGTGCCAGCAGCTTAGGACTAGCGGGGGGCTACGAGCAGTACTTC. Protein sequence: CASSLGLAGGYEQYF.

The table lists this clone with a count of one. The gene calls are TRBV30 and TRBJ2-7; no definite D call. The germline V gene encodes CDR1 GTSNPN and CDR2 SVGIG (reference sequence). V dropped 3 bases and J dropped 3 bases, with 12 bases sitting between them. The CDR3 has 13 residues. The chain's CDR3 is CAWSADAGYEQYF. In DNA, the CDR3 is TGTGCCTGGAGCGCCGATGCCGGCTACGAGCAGTACTTC. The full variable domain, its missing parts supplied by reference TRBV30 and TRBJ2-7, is SQTIHQWPATLVQPVGSPLSLECTVEGTSNPNLYWYRQAAGRGLQLLFYSVGIGQISSEVPQNLSASRPQDRQFILSSKKLLLSDSGFYLCAWSADAGYEQYFGPGTRLTVT.

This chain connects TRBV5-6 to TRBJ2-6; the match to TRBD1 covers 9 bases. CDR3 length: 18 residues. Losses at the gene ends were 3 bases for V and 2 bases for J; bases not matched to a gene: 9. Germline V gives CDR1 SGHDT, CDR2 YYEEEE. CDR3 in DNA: TGTGCCAGCAGCTCCTCGGGACAGGGTTTCGCTGGGGCCAACGTCCTGACTTTC. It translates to CASSSSGQGFAGANVLTF.

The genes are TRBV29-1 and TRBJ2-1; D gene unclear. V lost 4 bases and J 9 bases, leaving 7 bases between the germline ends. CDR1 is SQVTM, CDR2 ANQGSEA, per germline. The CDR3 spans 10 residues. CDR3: CSVGLGEQFF. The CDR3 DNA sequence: TGCAGCGTTGGTTTGGGTGAGCAGTTCTTC.

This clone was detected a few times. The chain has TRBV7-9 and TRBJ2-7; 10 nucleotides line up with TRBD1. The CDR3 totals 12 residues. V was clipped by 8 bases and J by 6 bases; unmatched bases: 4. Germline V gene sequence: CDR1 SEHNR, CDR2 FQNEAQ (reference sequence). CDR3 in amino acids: CASGTGVPEQYF. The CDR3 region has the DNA TGTGCCAGCGGGACAGGGGTACCCGAGCAGTACTTC.

The CDR3 DNA follows: TGTGCCAGTAGTCCACTAGCGGGGGGGTCTAATGAGCAGTTCTTC. Protein sequence: CASSPLAGGSNEQFF. The chain has TRBV19 and TRBJ2-1, with 13 bases matching TRBD2. Germline V CDR1 and CDR2: LNHDA, SQIVND (reference sequence). This CDR3 is built from 15 residues. Trimming at V came to 5 bases and at J to 7 bases, leaving 5 bases not matched to a gene.

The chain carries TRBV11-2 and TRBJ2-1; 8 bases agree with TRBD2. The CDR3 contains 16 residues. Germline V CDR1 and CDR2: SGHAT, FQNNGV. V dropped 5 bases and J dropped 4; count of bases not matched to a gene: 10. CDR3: CASSPRGSGVYNEQFF. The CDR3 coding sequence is TGTGCCAGCAGCCCCCGGGGTAGCGGGGTGTACAATGAGCAGTTCTTC.

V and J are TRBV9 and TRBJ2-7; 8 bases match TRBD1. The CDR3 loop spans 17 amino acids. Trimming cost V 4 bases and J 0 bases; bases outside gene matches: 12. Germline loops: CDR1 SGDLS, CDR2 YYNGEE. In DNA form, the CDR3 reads TGTGCCAGCAGCACCGAAGGACAGGGATCGAGCTCCTACGAGCAGTACTTC. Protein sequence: CASSTEGQGSSSYEQYF.

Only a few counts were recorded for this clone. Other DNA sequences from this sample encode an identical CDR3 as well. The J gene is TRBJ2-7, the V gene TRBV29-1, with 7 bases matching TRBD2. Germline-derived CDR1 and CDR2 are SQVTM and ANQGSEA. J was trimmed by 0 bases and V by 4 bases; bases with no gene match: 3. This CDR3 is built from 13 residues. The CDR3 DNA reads TGCAGCGTTGTGGGCGGGGGCTCCTACGAGCAGTACTTC. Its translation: CSVVGGGSYEQYF.

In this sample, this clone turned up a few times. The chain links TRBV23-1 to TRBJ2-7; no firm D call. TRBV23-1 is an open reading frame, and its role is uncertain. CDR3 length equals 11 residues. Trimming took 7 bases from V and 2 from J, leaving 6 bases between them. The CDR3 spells CASTDPYEQYF. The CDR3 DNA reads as TGCGCCAGCACGGACCCCTACGAGCAGTACTTC.

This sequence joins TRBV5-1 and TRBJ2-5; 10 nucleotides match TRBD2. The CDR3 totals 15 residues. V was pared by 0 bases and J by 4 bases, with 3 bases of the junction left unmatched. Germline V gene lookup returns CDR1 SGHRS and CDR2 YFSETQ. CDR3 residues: CASSLEGTSAETQYF. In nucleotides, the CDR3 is TGCGCCAGCAGCTTGGAAGGGACTAGCGCAGAGACCCAGTACTTC.

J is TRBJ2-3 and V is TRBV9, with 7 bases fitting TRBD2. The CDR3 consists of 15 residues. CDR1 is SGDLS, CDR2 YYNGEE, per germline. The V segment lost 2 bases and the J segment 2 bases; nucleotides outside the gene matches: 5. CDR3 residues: CASSVRGGNTDTQYF. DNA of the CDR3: TGTGCCAGCAGCGTCCGCGGGGGAAACACAGATACGCAGTATTTT.

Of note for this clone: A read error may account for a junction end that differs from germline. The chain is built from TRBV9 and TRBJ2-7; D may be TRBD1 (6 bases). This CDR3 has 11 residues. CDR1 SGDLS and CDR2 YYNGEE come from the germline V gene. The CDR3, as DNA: TGTGCCAGCAGCACACAGACAGGTACCGCCTTC. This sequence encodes CASSTQTGTAF.

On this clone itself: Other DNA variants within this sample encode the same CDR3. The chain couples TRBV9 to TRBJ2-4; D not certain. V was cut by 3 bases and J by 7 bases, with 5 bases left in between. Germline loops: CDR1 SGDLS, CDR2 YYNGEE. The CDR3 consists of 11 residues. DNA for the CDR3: TGTGCCAGCAGCGCCGGGAACATTCAGTACTTC. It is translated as CASSAGNIQYF.

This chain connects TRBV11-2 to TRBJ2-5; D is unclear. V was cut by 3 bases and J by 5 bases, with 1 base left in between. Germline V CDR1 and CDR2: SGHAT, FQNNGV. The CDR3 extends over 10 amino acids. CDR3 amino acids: CASSLETQYF. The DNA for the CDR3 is TGTGCCAGCAGCTTGGAGACCCAGTACTTC.

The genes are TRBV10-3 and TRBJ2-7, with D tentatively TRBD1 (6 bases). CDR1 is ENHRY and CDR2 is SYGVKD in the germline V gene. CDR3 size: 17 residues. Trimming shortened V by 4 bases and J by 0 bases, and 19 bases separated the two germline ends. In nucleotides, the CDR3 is TGTGCCATCAGTGGTCGTTTGGGGGCGGACAGCTCCTACGAGCAGTACTTC. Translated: CAISGRLGADSSYEQYF.

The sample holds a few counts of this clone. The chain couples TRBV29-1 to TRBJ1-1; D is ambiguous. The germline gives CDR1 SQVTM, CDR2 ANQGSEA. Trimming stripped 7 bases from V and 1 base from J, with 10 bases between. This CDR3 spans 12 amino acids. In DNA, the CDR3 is TGCAGCGCCAAGACGGGGAACACTGAAGCTTTCTTT. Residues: CSAKTGNTEAFF.